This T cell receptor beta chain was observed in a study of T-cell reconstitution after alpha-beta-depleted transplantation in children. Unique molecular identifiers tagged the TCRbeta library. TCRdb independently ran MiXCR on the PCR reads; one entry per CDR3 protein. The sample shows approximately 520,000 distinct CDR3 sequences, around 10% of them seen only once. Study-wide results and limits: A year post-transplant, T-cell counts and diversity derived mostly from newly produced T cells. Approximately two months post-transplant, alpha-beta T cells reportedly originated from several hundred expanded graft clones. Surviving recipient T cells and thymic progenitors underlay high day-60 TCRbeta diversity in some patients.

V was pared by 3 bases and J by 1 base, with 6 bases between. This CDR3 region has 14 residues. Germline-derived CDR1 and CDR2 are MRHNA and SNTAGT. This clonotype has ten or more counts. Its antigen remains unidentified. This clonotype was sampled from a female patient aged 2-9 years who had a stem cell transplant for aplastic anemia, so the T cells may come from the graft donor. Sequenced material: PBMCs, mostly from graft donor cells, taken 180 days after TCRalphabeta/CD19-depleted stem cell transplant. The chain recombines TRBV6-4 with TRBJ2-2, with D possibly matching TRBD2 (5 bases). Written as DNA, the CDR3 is TGTGCCAGCAGTGATGGAGGGAACACCGGGGAGCTGTTTTTT. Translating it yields CASSDGGNTGELFF.